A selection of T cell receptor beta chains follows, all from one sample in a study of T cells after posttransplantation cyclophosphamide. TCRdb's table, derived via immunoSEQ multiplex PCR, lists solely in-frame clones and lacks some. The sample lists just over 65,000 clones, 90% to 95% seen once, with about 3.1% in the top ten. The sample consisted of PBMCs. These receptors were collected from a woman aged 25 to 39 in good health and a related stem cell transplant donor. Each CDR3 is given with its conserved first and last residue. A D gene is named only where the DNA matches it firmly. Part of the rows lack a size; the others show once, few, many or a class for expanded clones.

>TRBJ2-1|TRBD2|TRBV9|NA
CASSVAGGTSGGANEQFF
TGTGCCAGCAGCGTAGCTGGCGGGACTAGCGGGGGGGCCAATGAGCAGTTCTTC
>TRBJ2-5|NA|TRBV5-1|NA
CASSHVDPSGETQYF
TGCGCCAGCAGCCACGTAGACCCCTCGGGAGAGACCCAGTACTTC
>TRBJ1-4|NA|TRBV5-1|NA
CASSLANRGFRNGEKLFF
TGCGCCAGCAGCTTGGCCAATCGTGGTTTCAGAAATGGTGAAAAACTGTTTTTT
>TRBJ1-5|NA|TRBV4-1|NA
CASSLSWTAAGQPQHF
TGCGCCAGCAGCCTTTCCTGGACGGCCGCAGGGCAGCCCCAGCATTTT
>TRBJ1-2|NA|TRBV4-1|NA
CASSPQSRAGYGYTF
TGCGCCAGCAGCCCCCAGTCGAGGGCCGGCTATGGCTACACCTTC
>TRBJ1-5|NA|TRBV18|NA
CASSPIPGSYQPQHF
TGTGCCAGCTCACCAATCCCCGGCAGTTATCAGCCCCAGCATTTT
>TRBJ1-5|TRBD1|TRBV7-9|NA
CASSSDRAPSNQPQHF
TGTGCCAGCAGCTCTGACAGGGCCCCTAGCAATCAGCCCCAGCATTTT
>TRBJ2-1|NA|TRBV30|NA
CAWALGGWDEQFF
TGTGCCTGGGCCCTCGGGGGCTGGGATGAGCAGTTCTTC
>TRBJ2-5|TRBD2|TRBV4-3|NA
CASSPRDGGVQETQYF
TGCGCCAGCAGCCCCCGGGACGGGGGGGTCCAAGAGACCCAGTACTTC
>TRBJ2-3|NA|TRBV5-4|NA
CASNSFSRDFTDTQYF
TGTGCCAGCAACTCGTTCAGCCGGGACTTTACAGATACGCAGTATTTT
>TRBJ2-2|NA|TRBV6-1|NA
CASLEAGELFF
TGTGCCAGCCTAGAAGCCGGGGAGCTGTTTTTT
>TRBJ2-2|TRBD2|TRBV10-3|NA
CAISEYLADTGELFF
TGTGCCATCAGTGAATATCTAGCGGACACCGGGGAGCTGTTTTTT
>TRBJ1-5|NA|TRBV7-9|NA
CASSGTGYNQPQHF
TGTGCCAGCAGCGGAACAGGGTACAATCAGCCCCAGCATTTT
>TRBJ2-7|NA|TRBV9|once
CASSVGLRDPSYEQYF
TGTGCCAGCAGCGTAGGGTTGCGGGACCCCTCCTACGAGCAGTACTTC
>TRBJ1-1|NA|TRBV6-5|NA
CASSRPSTEAFF
TGTGCCAGCAGCCGACCCTCCACTGAAGCTTTCTTT
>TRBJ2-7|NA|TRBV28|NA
CASSRTGSDEQYF
TGTGCCAGCAGCAGGACTGGGAGCGACGAGCAGTACTTC
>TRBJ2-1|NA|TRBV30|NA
CAWRVNEQFF
TGTGCCTGGAGGGTCAATGAGCAGTTCTTC
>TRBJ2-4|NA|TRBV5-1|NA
CASSVRTGRDIQYF
TGCGCCAGCAGCGTACGGACAGGGAGGGACATTCAGTACTTC
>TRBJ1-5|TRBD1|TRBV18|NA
CASSLGQGNQPQHF
TGTGCCAGCTCACTGGGACAGGGGAATCAGCCCCAGCATTTT
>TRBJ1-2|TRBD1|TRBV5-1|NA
CASTLTGGFGGYTF
TGCGCCAGCACCTTGACAGGGGGCTTTGGAGGCTACACCTTC
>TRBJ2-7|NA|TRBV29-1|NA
CSVLQGPYEQYF
TGCAGCGTTCTCCAGGGGCCCTACGAGCAGTACTTC
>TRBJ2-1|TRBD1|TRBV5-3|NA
CARSPPRDRVFDEQFF
TGTGCCAGAAGCCCCCCAAGGGACAGAGTGTTCGATGAGCAGTTCTTC
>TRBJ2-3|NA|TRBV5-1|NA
CASSLLGGVSTDTQYF
TGCGCCAGCAGCTTGTTGGGCGGAGTTAGCACAGATACGCAGTATTTT
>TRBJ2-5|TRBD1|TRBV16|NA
CASRRGQGRIETQYF
TGTGCCAGCAGACGGGGACAGGGGAGGATAGAGACCCAGTACTTC